The rows below give T cell receptor beta chains drawn from one sample of a study of blood T cells in healthy people across ages. TCRdb called the 5' RACE reads again in MiXCR, with one record for every CDR3 protein. The profile shows around 940,000 distinct CDR3 sequences, 45% to 60% of them singletons. The sample was blood. These receptors were obtained from a woman aged 60 to 75 in good health. Both conserved end residues are part of each CDR3. The D gene is left open where the match is weak. The size entry is marked missing in some rows and otherwise reads once, few, many or a size class.

TRBJ2-1	TRBV12-3/TRBV12-4	.	.	CASSLGGLEFF	TGTGCCAGCAGTTTAGGCGGCCTGGAGTTCTTC
TRBJ2-5	TRBV12-3/TRBV12-4	few	.	CASSPLGGQTQYF	TGTGCCAGCAGTCCCTTAGGCGGTCAGACCCAGTACTTC
TRBJ2-5	TRBV7-2	.	TRBD1	CASSSQQGARETQYF	TGTGCCAGCAGCTCCCAGCAGGGGGCCCGAGAGACCCAGTACTTC
TRBJ2-7	TRBV29-1	few	.	CSAQGTYEQYF	TGCAGCGCTCAGGGGACCTACGAGCAGTACTTC
TRBJ2-6	TRBV12-3/TRBV12-4	few	.	CASWAGSGANVLTF	TGTGCCAGTTGGGCGGGGTCAGGGGCCAACGTCCTGACTTTC
TRBJ2-5	TRBV6-5	few	.	CASSYSPDGETQYF	TGTGCCAGCAGTTATTCCCCGGACGGGGAGACCCAGTACTTC
TRBJ2-3	TRBV7-9	.	.	CASSYPRRSGTQYF	TGTGCCAGCAGCTACCCCAGGAGGTCGGGTACGCAGTATTTT
TRBJ2-7	TRBV6-2/TRBV6-3	many	.	CASSYTSYEQYF	TGTGCCAGCAGTTATACAAGCTACGAGCAGTACTTC
TRBJ2-1	TRBV24-1	.	TRBD1	CATTAGTGANEQFF	TGTGCCACGACTGCCGGGACAGGGGCCAATGAGCAGTTCTTC
TRBJ2-3	TRBV7-2	.	.	CVSSLNSQFTDTQYF	TGTGTCAGCAGCTTAAACAGTCAATTCACAGATACGCAGTATTTT
TRBJ1-6	TRBV20-1	.	.	CSTRDVGRVGTYNSPLHF	TGCAGTACTAGAGATGTAGGAAGGGTTGGGACCTATAATTCACCCCTCCACTTT
TRBJ2-3	TRBV5-1	few	.	CASSLRLSTSSTDTQYF	TGCGCCAGCAGCCTTAGACTCTCGACCTCTAGCACAGATACGCAGTATTTT
TRBJ1-1	TRBV28	.	.	CASSLFPGSNTEAFF	TGTGCCAGCAGTTTGTTTCCGGGTTCGAACACTGAAGCTTTCTTT
TRBJ2-7	TRBV11-1	.	.	CAGSRLGHYYEQYF	TGTGCCGGCAGCCGACTAGGTCATTACTACGAGCAGTACTTC
TRBJ1-5	TRBV7-2	.	.	CASSARFSNQPQHF	TGTGCCAGCAGCGCCCGGTTTAGCAATCAGCCCCAGCATTTT
TRBJ2-1	TRBV29-1	few	TRBD2	CSVEPGLAGSEQFF	TGCAGCGTTGAACCGGGACTAGCGGGAAGTGAGCAGTTCTTC
TRBJ2-7	TRBV6-1	.	TRBD2	CASSDGSQWGGAYEQYF	TGTGCCAGCAGTGATGGTTCTCAGTGGGGGGGGGCCTACGAGCAGTACTTC
TRBJ2-7	TRBV6-2/TRBV6-3	.	.	CASSSRSVSVQYF	TGTGCCAGCAGTTCCAGATCGGTATCTGTGCAGTACTTC
TRBJ2-7	TRBV4-3	.	.	CASSSKFSEQYF	TGCGCCAGCAGCTCCAAATTTTCCGAGCAGTACTTC
TRBJ2-3	TRBV6-5	few	.	CASFLDTQYF	TGTGCCAGCTTTTTAGATACGCAGTATTTT
TRBJ2-1	TRBV7-8	.	.	CASSHHRAAGDEQFF	TGTGCCAGCAGCCATCACCGTGCGGCTGGGGATGAGCAGTTCTTC
TRBJ1-1	TRBV6-6	few	.	CASSPTDPNTEAFF	TGTGCCAGCAGTCCGACAGACCCGAACACTGAAGCTTTCTTT
TRBJ2-6	TRBV7-2	.	.	CASSLGGATPSGANVLTF	TGTGCCAGCAGCTTAGGAGGGGCCACTCCCTCTGGGGCCAACGTCCTGACTTTC
TRBJ1-4	TRBV6-5	few	.	CASSRTEQNEKLFF	TGTGCCAGCAGTCGGACGGAACAGAACGAAAAACTGTTTTTT